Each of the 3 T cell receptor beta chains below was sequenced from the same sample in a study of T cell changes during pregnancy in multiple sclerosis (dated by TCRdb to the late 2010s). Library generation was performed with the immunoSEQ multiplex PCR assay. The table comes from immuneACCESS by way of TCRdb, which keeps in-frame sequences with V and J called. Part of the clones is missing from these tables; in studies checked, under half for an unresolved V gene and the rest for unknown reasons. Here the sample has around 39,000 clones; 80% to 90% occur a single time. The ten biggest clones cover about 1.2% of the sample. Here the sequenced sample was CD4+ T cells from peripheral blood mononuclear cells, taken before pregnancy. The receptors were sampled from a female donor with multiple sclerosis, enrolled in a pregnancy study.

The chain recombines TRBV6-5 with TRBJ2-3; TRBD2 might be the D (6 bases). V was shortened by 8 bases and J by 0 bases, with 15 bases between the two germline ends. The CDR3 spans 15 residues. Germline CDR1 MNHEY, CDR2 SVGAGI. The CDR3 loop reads CASQRRGPSTDTQYF. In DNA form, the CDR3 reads TGTGCCAGCCAGAGGCGGGGACCTAGCACAGATACGCAGTATTTT.

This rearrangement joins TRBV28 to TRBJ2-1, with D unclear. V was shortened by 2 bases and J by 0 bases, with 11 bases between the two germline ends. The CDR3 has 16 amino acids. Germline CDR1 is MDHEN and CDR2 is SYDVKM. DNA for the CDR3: TGTGCCAGCAGTTTAATACTATCCAGCTCCTACAATGAGCAGTTCTTC. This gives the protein CASSLILSSSYNEQFF.

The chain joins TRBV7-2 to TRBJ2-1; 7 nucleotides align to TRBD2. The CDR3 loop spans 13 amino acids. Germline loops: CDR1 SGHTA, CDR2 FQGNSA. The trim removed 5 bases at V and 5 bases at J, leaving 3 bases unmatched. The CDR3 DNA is TGTGCCAGCAGCCGGCGGGAGAACAATGAGCAGTTCTTC. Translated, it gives CASSRRENNEQFF.